Listed below are T cell receptor beta chains from one sample, sequenced in a study of vaccination effects on CD4 cells after COVID-19. Here immunoSEQ multiplex PCR was the method, and the copy in TCRdb shows in-frame clones only, minus some. The repertoire has almost 30,000 clones, roughly 68% of them found once; the top ten carry 17%. Their antigen targets remain unknown. The sequencing used CD4+ T cells from PBMCs cultured with HCoV-OC43 spike peptides, collected after COVID-19 vaccination. These receptors originate from a human donor who received a COVID-19 vaccine. The CDR3 runs from the conserved cysteine through the conserved F or W. The D gene is left open where the match is weak. Some rows mark clone size as missing; the rest say once, few, many or name a class of expanded clone.

cdr3_aa cdr3_nt j_call v_call d_call clone_size cdr3_length
CASSRGWPQHF TGTGCCAGTAGTCGGGGATGGCCCCAGCATTTT TRBJ1-5 TRBV19 NA NA 11
CASSGGVQGWSNQPQHF TGTGCCAGCAGCGGAGGGGTGCAGGGATGGAGCAATCAGCCCCAGCATTTT TRBJ1-5 TRBV7-9 NA NA 17
CASSLNQGAPETQYF TGCGCCAGCAGCTTAAACCAGGGGGCTCCAGAGACCCAGTACTTC TRBJ2-5 TRBV5-1 TRBD1 NA 15
CASSPPAGTEAFF TGTGCCAGCAGCCCGCCGGCGGGGACTGAAGCTTTCTTT TRBJ1-1 TRBV7-9 NA NA 13
CASSRTGSGTSSSYNSPLHF TGTGCCAGTAGTCGAACAGGATCCGGTACCTCTAGCTCCTATAATTCACCCCTCCACTTT TRBJ1-6 TRBV19 NA NA 20
CASSPGQGAYYGYTF TGTGCCAGCAGCCCAGGACAGGGGGCTTACTATGGCTACACCTTC TRBJ1-2 TRBV6-2/TRBV6-3 TRBD1 NA 15
CASSWTSGTDTQYF TGTGCCAGCAGTTGGACTAGCGGCACAGATACGCAGTATTTT TRBJ2-3 TRBV6-2/TRBV6-3 TRBD2 NA 14
CSVGSSGSYNEQFF TGCAGCGTTGGGTCTAGCGGCTCCTACAATGAGCAGTTCTTC TRBJ2-1 TRBV29-1 TRBD2 few 14
CASSPLRTSSSPFF TGTGCCAGCAGCCCCCTCCGGACTAGTTCATCTCCGTTCTTC TRBJ2-1 TRBV3-1/TRBV3-2 TRBD2 NA 14
CASSLGLANPSGNTQYF TGTGCCAGCTCACTCGGACTAGCTAATCCCTCGGGAAATACGCAGTATTTT TRBJ2-3 TRBV18 TRBD2 NA 17
CASSPQGVAEAFF TGTGCCAGCTCACCACAGGGAGTCGCTGAAGCTTTCTTT TRBJ1-1 TRBV18 NA NA 13
CASSPGLAGGTYNEQFF TGCGCCAGCAGCCCCGGGCTAGCGGGGGGGACCTACAATGAGCAGTTCTTC TRBJ2-1 TRBV5-1 TRBD2 NA 17
CASSPTRGPQGGNYGYTF TGTGCCAGCTCACCAACGAGGGGACCACAGGGGGGAAACTATGGCTACACCTTC TRBJ1-2 TRBV18 TRBD1 NA 18
CATSRETHSPYEQYF TGTGCCACCAGCAGAGAAACCCACTCCCCGTACGAGCAGTACTTC TRBJ2-7 TRBV15 NA NA 15
CASTQTGNQPQHF TGTGCCAGCACCCAGACAGGGAATCAGCCCCAGCATTTT TRBJ1-5 TRBV12-3/TRBV12-4 TRBD1 NA 13
CASSYAGINGYTF TGTGCCAGCAGTTACGCGGGGATCAATGGCTACACCTTC TRBJ1-2 TRBV6-5 NA NA 13
CASSFSHYEQYF TGTGCCAGCAGTTTCTCACACTACGAGCAGTACTTC TRBJ2-7 TRBV12-3/TRBV12-4 NA few 12
CASIRDGGSDTQYF TGTGCCAGCATACGGGACGGGGGCTCAGATACGCAGTATTTT TRBJ2-3 TRBV5-4 NA NA 14
CAERGVGSTDTQYF TGTGCCGAGAGAGGGGTGGGGAGCACAGATACGCAGTATTTT TRBJ2-3 TRBV7-2 NA NA 14
CASSYGPHSGLYNEQFF TGTGCCAGCAGTTACGGGCCCCATAGCGGCCTCTACAATGAGCAGTTCTTC TRBJ2-1 TRBV6-2/TRBV6-3 NA NA 17